This section outlines one T cell receptor (beta chain) sequence together with its context. The sample originates from a study of OX40 agonist ivuxolimab in advanced cancers. The table came from immunoSEQ multiplex PCR; TCRdb's copy has only in-frame clones and leaves some out. The repertoire holds under 100,000 clones, 90% to 95% seen once, with approximately 2.5% in the top ten. Germline V gene data show CDR1 as SGHAT and CDR2 as FQNNGV. Trimming took off 4 bases at V and 0 bases at J, with 13 bases between the two ends. This CDR3 has 16 residues. The source was CD4+ or CD8+ T cells sorted from blood, collected in a trial of the OX40 agonist ivuxolimab. The chain carries TRBV11-2 and TRBJ1-3; D is ambiguous. The TCR originated in an adult with an advanced solid tumor such as melanoma, head and neck, liver or kidney cancer. This CDR3 reads CASSSNLASSGNTIYF. The DNA for the CDR3 is TGTGCCAGCAGCTCAAACCTGGCGAGCTCTGGAAACACCATATATTTT.